Included here is one TCR beta chain sequence, with context. Its antigen remains unidentified. No much larger clone is present one base from it, and per-base qualities are unavailable. The data were obtained in a study of cytomegalovirus exposure and HLA in healthy donors (dated 2017 in TCRdb). At the level of the whole study: In an earlier analysis of 587 of the donors, 250 to 350 Gb of sequence data and about 110 million unique TCR beta sequences from approximately 180 million T cells were reported. Both class I and class II loci were covered by HLA typing, at four-digit resolution. The study combined high-throughput TCR immunosequencing, statistical association of individual TCRs with disease status, and machine learning to predict cytomegalovirus infection status. Typing coverage varied by locus: roughly 629-640 donors for A, B, C, DRB1 and DQB1; about 520 for DQA1; more than 600 for DPA1; 450 to 480 for DPB1. Genome-wide SNP genotypes for about 55% of the roughly 670 donors were used in a later genetic analysis, which treated that subset as a discovery cohort. To study patterns of TCR occurrence, a later analysis re-analyzed previously published TCR beta repertoires from several hundred donors and added high-resolution HLA genotyping. The study profiled the T cell repertoires of about 720 subjects by immunosequencing and related them to cytomegalovirus serostatus. Among several hundred genotyped donors of the cohort, an average of approximately 220,000 unique TCR beta nucleotide sequences was sequenced per donor, of which approximately 19% were non-productive. Roughly 300 gigabases of sequencing data and around 80 million unique TCR sequences made up an early release that covered approximately 620 HLA-typed donors. Donor age, sex, ethnicity and CMV serostatus were collected together with the repertoire data. Rather than drawing on any new phenotypic data, the later analysis identified candidate immune exposures from TCR beta sequences and the way those sequences occurred across donors. All discovery cohort repertoires had been generated on a single sequencing platform. An earlier analysis of around 580 of the donors used high-throughput TCR beta sequencing to judge whether each TCR beta V gene segment behaved as functional or pseudogenic. The study was designed to test whether signatures of past pathogen exposure could be identified by cataloging public T cell receptors. A separate validation cohort of approximately 130 different subjects was used in addition to the roughly 640-subject first cohort. Several DR-DQ haplotypes were treated as single units for association and clustering because of strong linkage in the cohort. Of the 350 to 450 genotyped donors, approximately 81% were placed in the genetic ancestry cluster associated with self-reported Caucasian donors.

The investigation overall reported the following: In a later analysis, the rate of TCR association differed among HLA loci, with DRB1 alleles having the most associated TCRs and HLA-C alleles having the fewest. In vitro tests confirmed that a few of the cytomegalovirus-associated TCR beta chains recognize cytomegalovirus antigens. HLA typing was unavailable for some donors at each locus, so association tests used only the typed subset. A later analysis found that most CMV-associated TCR beta chains appeared HLA-restricted, with HLA associations seemingly driven largely by CMV exposure. A further reported finding was that TCR beta sequences accurately predicted the HLA-A and HLA-B alleles for most subjects in the first cohort. Broadly in line with IMGT annotations, most TCR beta V segments showed up in productive rearrangements about 90% or about 30% of the time in an earlier analysis of around 600 of the donors. At a false discovery rate of 0.05, a later analysis linked 15,000 to 20,000 TCR beta sequences to specific HLA alleles. The classifier was reported to diagnose cytomegalovirus status with high specificity and sensitivity in both the original and validation cohorts. In this cohort, only TCR beta chains were sequenced, and detectable features were limited by the absence of alpha or paired-chain data. Some IMGT-functional V segments, including TRBV6-2 and TRBV6-3, could not be distinguished by the 87-base-pair reads and were therefore excluded. Sequencing depth was assumed to be roughly uniform across donors in the presence/absence analyses, though that assumption may not hold. According to the authors, the approach could potentially be generalized to other disease states and immunological phenotypes. V-gene and J-gene trimming of TCR beta chains was associated with a missense DCLRE1C variant in a later genetic analysis, and the association was replicated in an independent cohort. A cluster of highly shared sequence variants was judged likely to be a technical artifact of the sequencing pipeline. Compared with the 666-donor mean, donors in an Asian-associated ancestry cluster had fewer N-insertions in productive TCRs, according to a later genetic analysis. The earlier analysis of approximately 560 of the donors excluded fewer than 20 rarely observed V segments, including chromosome 9 orphons, because counts were too low. In a later analysis, HLA-associated TCR beta chains showed more clonal expansion and lower generation probabilities than non-associated chains that were equally common. While some public TCRs were present in many individuals, most TCR sequences turned up only very rarely across donors. Several of the top co-occurrence clusters appeared to be linked to parvovirus B19, influenza, CMV and Epstein-Barr virus, according to a later analysis. The study listed 150 to 200 TCR beta chains as associated with cytomegalovirus. When HLA alleles, especially DR and DQ, strongly co-occurred, attributing TCR associations to individual alleles was difficult. Correlated functional status among segregating V segments might reflect linkage disequilibrium, but an unknown experimental factor could not be ruled out. Immune exposure information for the cohort was limited to CMV serostatus.

The cohort consisted of fewer than 700 healthy bone marrow donors. All cohort members were sampled while nominally healthy, although unrecorded immune exposures were likely present. The donor tested CMV seronegative, placing the donor among the 350 to 400 seronegative members of the cohort. A peripheral blood sample was provided by each donor, and peripheral blood mononuclear cells were used for TCR beta sequencing. Genomic DNA was extracted from the blood cell samples with the Qiagen DNeasy Blood Extraction Kit. The CDR3 spans 16 residues, from the cysteine through the phenylalanine. CDR3 DNA only is kept here, 48 bases in frame from base 1. V loses 2 bases at its end and J loses 3 bases; junction bases beyond the gene matches: 3. Sequences WSHSY (CDR1) and SAAADI (CDR2) are obtained from the germline V gene. Library preparation employed the immunoSEQ multiplex PCR assay. A mixture of 60 forward primers for TCR Vbeta segments and 13 reverse primers for TCR Jbeta segments was used in the multiplex PCR. Amplification of the CDR3 region of rearranged TCR beta genes was performed with a multiplex PCR assay on genomic DNA. On the Illumina HiSeq System, the amplified TCR beta libraries were sequenced as 87-base-pair reads. The authors' pipeline ran thus. Across the 500 to 850 repertoires, a later analysis counted 80 million or so unique TCR beta chains, 9.5 million to 12 million of which were shared by at least two donors. Raw reads were error-corrected and collapsed into unique sequences with a nearest-neighbor algorithm that merged closely related sequences to remove PCR and sequencing errors. To assign V, D and J gene segments, CDR3 sequences were aligned to IMGT reference sequences. Each retained sequence needed at least a six-nucleotide match to both a V gene segment and a J gene segment. A rearrangement counted as productive if the CDR3 had no stop codons and remained in frame with V and J, and every other rearrangement counted as non-productive. Following IMGT convention, CDR3 was defined as the stretch from the second conserved V-encoded cysteine up to the conserved J-encoded phenylalanine. The earlier analysis of about 610 of the donors excluded any sequence lacking an unambiguous match to a single V gene segment. In an earlier analysis of 450 to 700 of the donors, V segments were called functional above 56.7% productive rearrangements and were called segregating when the between-donor standard deviation exceeded 5%. To diagnose cytomegalovirus status from the catalog of TCR beta chain sequences, a statistical classification framework was built. V and J gene assignment, in a later analysis, came from comparing TCR nucleotide sequences with IMGT/GENE-DB human TR gene sequences. Using the TCRdist pipeline, a later analysis assigned CDR3 sequences along with most-parsimonious VDJ recombination scenarios. In a later analysis, each TCR beta chain was defined by its CDR3 amino acid sequence together with its V-gene family, and reads lacking a unique V-gene family were excluded. A later analysis removed 600 or so highly shared, low-generation-probability nucleotide sequences to deal with suspected cross-contamination and a sequencing artifact. For each public chain, a later analysis derived a clonal expansion index from normalized ranks of inferred template counts within each repertoire. Generation probabilities in a later analysis came from a VDJ recombination model fitted to out-of-frame rearrangements, and those results were checked against IGoR. In a later analysis, hypergeometric tests were used to score TCR-TCR, TCR-HLA and TCR-CMV co-occurrence, with a repertoire-size bias correction applied to TCR pairs. To estimate false discovery rates, a later analysis permuted the HLA or CMV assignments 20 times. In a later analysis, co-occurring TCRs were grouped with DBSCAN, and TCRdist sequence similarity was added when clustering was performed within HLA-allele-positive subsets. Repertoires with fewer than 30,000 or more than 120,000 public chains, plus five repertoires with anomalous nucleotide sharing, were excluded from co-occurrence clustering. The table comes from immuneACCESS by way of TCRdb, which keeps in-frame sequences with V and J called. Part of the clones is missing from these tables; in studies checked, under half for an unresolved V gene and the rest for unknown reasons. The DNA gave D and trimming, while V, J and clone size come from that table. The sample has 200,000 to 300,000 clones on record, approximately 85% of them singletons. 0.2% to 0.25% of the sample goes to the ten largest clones.

The sample comprised PBMCs. The sequence is built from TRBV10-2 and TRBJ2-2; the junction holds 10 bases that match TRBD2. This sequence was found in a girl aged 2-9 years in good health and CMV-seronegative. The base sequence is TGCGCCAGCAGTGAGCCTAGCGGGGGACACACCGGGGAGCTGTTTTTT. It encodes CASSEPSGGHTGELFF.